These T cell receptor beta chains were read from a single sample in a study of T cells in Graves' hyperthyroidism and ophthalmopathy. TCRdb itself ran the multiplex PCR reads through MiXCR, one entry per CDR3 protein. The repertoire holds hundreds of thousands of distinct CDR3 sequences, with over 15% as singletons. The source material was blood. The source is a woman in her forties or fifties with Graves' hyperthyroidism that later progressed to Graves' ophthalmopathy. Both conserved end residues are part of each CDR3. The order of the fields is J gene, V gene, CDR3 protein.

j_gene: TRBJ1-5; v_gene: TRBV10-3; CDR3aa: CAIREGTAGQPQHF
j_gene: TRBJ1-1; v_gene: TRBV5-1; CDR3aa: CASSTTGRVDTEAFF
j_gene: TRBJ1-1; v_gene: TRBV19; CDR3aa: CASSIDTTSDRYEAFF
j_gene: TRBJ2-2; v_gene: TRBV12-3/TRBV12-4; CDR3aa: CASSLWQGGNTGELFF
j_gene: TRBJ2-1; v_gene: TRBV7-9; CDR3aa: CASSSSEVPYNEQFF
j_gene: TRBJ1-1; v_gene: TRBV24-1; CDR3aa: CATSETGNTEAFF
j_gene: TRBJ2-2; v_gene: TRBV24-1; CDR3aa: CATREAGYGVGGELFF
j_gene: TRBJ1-5; v_gene: TRBV5-8; CDR3aa: CASSLAGGGQPQHF
j_gene: TRBJ1-5; v_gene: TRBV20-1; CDR3aa: CSASDHGSNQPQHF
j_gene: TRBJ1-2; v_gene: TRBV18; CDR3aa: CASSPQPGDGYTF
j_gene: TRBJ2-1; v_gene: TRBV2; CDR3aa: CASSQNRGFREQFF
j_gene: TRBJ1-2; v_gene: TRBV19; CDR3aa: CASSTRDRVFYGYTF
j_gene: TRBJ2-3; v_gene: TRBV9; CDR3aa: CASSVRWGTDTQYF
j_gene: TRBJ2-1; v_gene: TRBV13; CDR3aa: CASSFGTQEQFF
j_gene: TRBJ2-3; v_gene: TRBV12-3/TRBV12-4; CDR3aa: CASSLVAGTDTQYF
j_gene: TRBJ2-2; v_gene: TRBV10-3; CDR3aa: CAIRGSVARELFF
j_gene: TRBJ1-1; v_gene: TRBV3-1; CDR3aa: CASSQEGSWNTEAFF
j_gene: TRBJ1-2; v_gene: TRBV12-3/TRBV12-4; CDR3aa: CASRLQGSNYGYTF
j_gene: TRBJ1-1; v_gene: TRBV5-1; CDR3aa: CASSYAGGQGTEAFF
j_gene: TRBJ1-5; v_gene: TRBV15; CDR3aa: CATSSERSNQPQHF
j_gene: TRBJ2-2; v_gene: TRBV5-1; CDR3aa: CASRGGVVAGELFF
j_gene: TRBJ1-1; v_gene: TRBV7-9; CDR3aa: CASSRPLTRESNTEAFF
j_gene: TRBJ2-7; v_gene: TRBV12-3/TRBV12-4; CDR3aa: CASSQGQALSYEQYF
j_gene: TRBJ2-7; v_gene: TRBV5-1; CDR3aa: CASSQSGLAGDEQYF
j_gene: TRBJ2-1; v_gene: TRBV10-3; CDR3aa: CAIRRDRASYNEQFF
j_gene: TRBJ2-7; v_gene: TRBV19; CDR3aa: CATTPGQAYEQYF
j_gene: TRBJ2-3; v_gene: TRBV18; CDR3aa: CASSNPGSTDTQYF
j_gene: TRBJ2-1; v_gene: TRBV7-3; CDR3aa: CASSLRPGLAGYSYNEQFF
j_gene: TRBJ1-2; v_gene: TRBV19; CDR3aa: CASSAYGTAYGYTF
j_gene: TRBJ2-3; v_gene: TRBV20-1; CDR3aa: CSARSDGGGTQYF
j_gene: TRBJ2-3; v_gene: TRBV13; CDR3aa: CASSLGRDSTDTQYF
j_gene: TRBJ2-5; v_gene: TRBV29-1; CDR3aa: CSVGGAGQETQYF
j_gene: TRBJ2-2; v_gene: TRBV11-2; CDR3aa: CASSLARTGAGELFF
j_gene: TRBJ1-4; v_gene: TRBV20-1; CDR3aa: CSARAPAAGIDEKLFF
j_gene: TRBJ2-6; v_gene: TRBV2; CDR3aa: CASSVQGRGGANVLTF
j_gene: TRBJ1-3; v_gene: TRBV7-2; CDR3aa: CASSLTGEWNTIYF
j_gene: TRBJ2-5; v_gene: TRBV7-7; CDR3aa: CASSLNRGHQETQYF
j_gene: TRBJ2-6; v_gene: TRBV7-3; CDR3aa: CASSASGQISGANVLTF
j_gene: TRBJ2-6; v_gene: TRBV30; CDR3aa: CAWSVQGASGANVLTF
j_gene: TRBJ1-4; v_gene: TRBV29-1; CDR3aa: CSVERGEKLFF
j_gene: TRBJ2-5; v_gene: TRBV7-6; CDR3aa: CASTLGGILLQETQYF
j_gene: TRBJ2-1; v_gene: TRBV12-3/TRBV12-4; CDR3aa: CASVVREEQFF
j_gene: TRBJ2-2; v_gene: TRBV5-1; CDR3aa: CASSLDRPTGELFF
j_gene: TRBJ1-2; v_gene: TRBV6-1; CDR3aa: CATRRSNGYTF
j_gene: TRBJ2-3; v_gene: TRBV25-1; CDR3aa: CASSGTQRILDTQYF
j_gene: TRBJ2-3; v_gene: TRBV3-1; CDR3aa: CASSQRGSGGGLDTQYF
j_gene: TRBJ1-1; v_gene: TRBV7-9; CDR3aa: CASSQAAAGQLGTEAFF
j_gene: TRBJ1-2; v_gene: TRBV20-1; CDR3aa: CSAPHRDRGSYGYTF
j_gene: TRBJ1-5; v_gene: TRBV5-8; CDR3aa: CASSSPRDRDNQPQHF
j_gene: TRBJ1-2; v_gene: TRBV5-1; CDR3aa: CASSPLGAPGYTF
j_gene: TRBJ2-1; v_gene: TRBV5-1; CDR3aa: CASSPSGGAGYNEQFF
j_gene: TRBJ2-1; v_gene: TRBV18; CDR3aa: CASSLTGSTNNEQFF
j_gene: TRBJ1-5; v_gene: TRBV3-1; CDR3aa: CASSQQGAVQPQHF
j_gene: TRBJ2-7; v_gene: TRBV20-1; CDR3aa: CGAHTRGTVDYEQYF
j_gene: TRBJ2-2; v_gene: TRBV3-1; CDR3aa: CASRHRGSNTGELFF